This TCR beta chain was captured in a study of human T cells and chemical hapten exposure. Study observations and caveats: Unchanged with DPC sensitization were TCRs above 1 in 1000 frequency.

The CDR3 is 14 residues long. The germline gives CDR1 SGHVS, CDR2 FQNEAQ. The V end was cut by 6 bases, the J end by 6 bases, with 16 bases between. This clonotype was found many times. Its cognate antigen is unknown. Each CDR3 protein is one row after TCRdb ran MiXCR on the 5' RACE reads. The sample yields roughly 120,000 distinct CDR3 sequences, around 20% seen once. The template was total RNA from unfractionated whole blood. V usage is TRBV7-8 and J usage is TRBJ2-3; TRBD1 or TRBD2 may be the D gene (6 bases each). This receptor was taken from a human donor in good health. The CDR3 sequence: CASRPHGGSDTQYF. For the CDR3, the DNA is TGTGCCAGCAGACCGCACGGGGGCTCGGATACGCAGTATTTT.